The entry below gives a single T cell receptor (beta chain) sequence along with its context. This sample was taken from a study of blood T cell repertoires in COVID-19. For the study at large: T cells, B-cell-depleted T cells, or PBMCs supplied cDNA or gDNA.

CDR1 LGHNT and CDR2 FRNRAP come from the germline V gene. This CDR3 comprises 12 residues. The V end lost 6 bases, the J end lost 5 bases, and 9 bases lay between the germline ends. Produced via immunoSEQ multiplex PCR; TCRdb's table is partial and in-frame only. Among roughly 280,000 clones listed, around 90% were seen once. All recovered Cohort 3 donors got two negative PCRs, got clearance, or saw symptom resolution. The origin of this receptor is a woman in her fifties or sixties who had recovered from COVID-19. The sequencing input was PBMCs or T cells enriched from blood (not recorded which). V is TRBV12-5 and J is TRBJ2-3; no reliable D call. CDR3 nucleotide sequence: TGTGCTAGTGGCCCCTCGGGAGATACGCAGTATTTT. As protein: CASGPSGDTQYF.